This T cell receptor beta chain was profiled in a study of beta chain features in type 1 diabetes (dated by TCRdb to the late 2010s). Background on the whole study: No differences in mean age, gender distribution, total cell number or subset yield were found between patients and healthy donors. In the study, recently diagnosed type 1 diabetes patients and matched healthy donors were compared on the TCRB repertoires of their sorted circulating CD4+ T cell subsets. A total of approximately 99,000,000 sorted cells were examined across all samples, and RNA yield correlated strongly with the number of cells per subset. Naive and central memory subsets were obtained from all 28 donors, but regulatory and stem cell-like memory subsets were isolated from only 8 patients and 8 healthy donors.

The investigation overall reported the following: Shorter templates might be favored by PCR, yet because patient and control samples were amplified and corrected together, any such skew would affect both groups equally. At VDJ recombination sites, type 1 diabetes patients had fewer insertions and more deleted nucleotides, which implies abnormalities in thymic rearrangement. Sequencing cDNA rather than genomic DNA could over-represent highly expressing activated cells, although activation and CD3 levels did not differ between groups. Because small numbers of individuals were included in the HLA sub-analyses, any influence of HLA type on TCRB rearrangement was left unresolved. Naive, central memory and regulatory TCRB repertoires appeared to be more alike among patients than among healthy donors. Type 1 diabetes patients showed a moderate but significant shortening of TCRB CDR3 length in all four CD4+ subsets.

From each donor, a single peripheral blood sample of around 120 mL on average was drawn into heparinised tubes. A BD FACSAria II and a panel including CD45RO, CCR7, CD25, CD127, CD95 and CD27 were used to sort naive, central memory, regulatory and stem cell-like memory CD4+ T cells. Every sorted population had a purity above 95%. PBMCs were separated immediately by Lymphoprep density gradient centrifugation and were stained directly, without being cultured. So that batch effects would be minimized, each experiment stained and sorted samples in pairs, pairing one healthy donor with one patient. The entire isolated RNA was reverse transcribed using the High Capacity cDNA Reverse Transcription Kit, and thus expressed TCRB transcripts were sequenced. Naive, central memory and regulatory T cell samples underwent deep immunoSEQ sequencing, averaging roughly 3.4 million total reads per sample. Sorted cells were lysed in RLT buffer, and RNA was extracted using DNase-treated RNeasy Micro or Mini kits according to cell number. Each cell subset was processed separately to prevent cross-contamination, with patient and healthy donor samples processed together. Using the immunoSEQ multiplex PCR, TCRB sequences were amplified from cDNA into 87-bp fragments spanning the CDR3 region. The amplicons were sequenced using the Illumina HiSeq platform. Under the source paper's analysis protocol: Synthetic template baselines were used to correct PCR bias computationally, reads within Hamming distance 2 were collapsed together, and singletons that could not be merged were discarded. Reads were aligned to IMGT to assign V, D and J genes, CDR3 length, and insertions or deletions at six rearrangement sites. Clonotype counts were normalized to sorted cell number within each subset before computing true diversity and Gini coefficients with the tcR R package. The overlap coefficient, calculated on TCRB nucleotide sequences, was used to quantify repertoire sharing. Imported from immuneACCESS, the table was reduced by TCRdb to in-frame sequences with V and J called. These copies leave out some clones; in studies compared against another copy, an unresolved V gene accounts for under half, and the cause of the remainder is not known. That table gives V, J and clone size, and the DNA gave D and trimming. Within this sample are approximately 160,000 clones, with around 10% of them counted one time only. The ten largest clones take up around 0.48% of the sample.

This clone was picked up a small number of times. There is no known antigen for this receptor. The input lacks base qualities; no much larger clone sits a single base away. Its CDR3 holds 14 amino acids, cysteine through phenylalanine. Only the CDR3 part of the read is kept: 42 bases, read in frame from the first base. V is pared back by 0 bases and J by 5 bases, with 7 bases lying between the germline termini. CDR1 and CDR2, looked up from the germline V gene, are SGHNT and YENEEA. This sequence was found in a man aged 30-40 years with type 1 diabetes. The sequence is built from TRBV11-3 and TRBJ2-2; no confident D gene assignment can be made. The sequencing input was central memory CD4+ T cells from blood. CDR3 protein: CASSLDHQTGELFF. In nucleotide form, the sequence is TGTGCCAGCAGCTTAGATCATCAAACCGGGGAGCTGTTTTTT.